This T cell receptor beta chain originates from a study of PD-L1 blockade in urothelial cancer. Study background: Chemotherapy regimens numbering 0 to 3 had been given to patients.

General observations from the study: When measured at 3 weeks, tumor-associated blood clones expanded more in durable-benefit patients.

TCRdb's table, derived via immunoSEQ multiplex PCR, lists solely in-frame clones and lacks some. The sample has tens of thousands of clones, 84% seen once. Comments on this clone: Its antigen remains unidentified.

This receptor was obtained from a man aged 65-85 years with urothelial cancer. The sequences come from PBMCs, collected around atezolizumab (anti-PD-L1) treatment.

Written as DNA, the CDR3 is TGTGCCAGCATCCTTCAAGGACTAGCGGGGACAAATGAGCAGTTCTTC. Protein sequence: CASILQGLAGTNEQFF. The chain uses TRBV28 and TRBJ2-1; 12 bases agree with TRBD2. CDR3 length: 16 residues. The germline V gene encodes CDR1 MDHEN and CDR2 SYDVKM. Trimming removed 7 bases from V and 7 bases from J; junction bases left unmatched: 11.